These 22 T cell receptor beta chains were all obtained from the same sample, sequenced in a study of T cell changes during pregnancy in multiple sclerosis. TCRdb keeps only in-frame clones here, not all; method: immunoSEQ multiplex PCR. The sample records tens of thousands of clones, around 92% being singletons. The sample here was peripheral blood, taken in the first trimester of pregnancy. These receptors all stem from a female donor with multiple sclerosis, enrolled in a pregnancy study.

V is TRBV19 and J is TRBJ2-1; 9 bases match TRBD1. The V segment lost 8 bases and the J segment 6 bases; nucleotides outside the gene matches: 17. CDR3 size: 17 residues. The germline gives CDR1 LNHDA, CDR2 SQIVND (reference sequence). The CDR3 DNA reads as TGTGCCAGTCTACCAAAGCACCGGGACAGGGTGGGCAATGAGCAGTTCTTC. This encodes CASLPKHRDRVGNEQFF.

J is TRBJ1-4 and V is TRBV19; possible D gene TRBD1, 6 bases. Germline CDR1 and CDR2: LNHDA and SQIVND (reference sequence). The V end lost 8 bases, the J end lost 10 bases, and 17 bases lay between the germline ends. The CDR3 runs 13 residues. CDR3 coding DNA: TGTGCCAGTTCAGGGGCGGACGGAGGAAAACTGTTTTTT. Translating it yields CASSGADGGKLFF. Combining the CDR3 with reference TRBV19 and TRBJ1-4 gives the whole variable domain DGGITQSPKYLFRKEGQNVTLSCEQNLNHDAMYWYRQDPGQGLRLIYYSQIVNDFQKGDIAEGYSVSREKKESFPLTVTSAQKNPTAFYLCASSGADGGKLFFGSGTQLSVL.

This chain uses TRBV6-5 with TRBJ1-4; 7 bases line up with TRBD1. With V trimmed by 8 bases and J by 8 bases, 8 bases remained unmatched. This CDR3 has 13 amino acids. The germline CDR1 and CDR2 sequences are MNHEY and SVGAGI. The CDR3 region is CASCDREGEKLFF. In DNA form, the CDR3 reads TGTGCCAGCTGCGACAGGGAAGGGGAAAAACTGTTTTTT.

CDR3 in amino acids: CASSPYNEKLFF. The CDR3, as DNA: TGTGCCAGTAGTCCGTATAATGAAAAACTGTTTTTT. The chain has TRBV19 and TRBJ1-4, with D unresolved. V lost 5 bases to trimming and J lost 4 bases, with 5 bases between them. The CDR3 extends over 12 amino acids. Germline V gene data show CDR1 as LNHDA and CDR2 as SQIVND (reference sequence).

The chain combines TRBV27 with TRBJ1-1; TRBD1 aligns across 7 bases. The CDR3 is 17 amino acids. V shed 2 bases and J 6 bases; nucleotides not matched to a gene: 15. In germline, CDR1 is MNHEY, CDR2 SMNVEV (reference sequence). CDR3 in amino acids: CASSLRSLTGLSPEAFF. The DNA for the CDR3 is TGTGCCAGCAGTTTAAGGTCCCTGACAGGGCTATCTCCTGAAGCTTTCTTT.

This clone was counted a few times. Other DNA sequences in this specimen translate into the identical CDR3. V and J are TRBV28 and TRBJ1-5, with 7 bases identical to TRBD1. Germline V lookup: CDR1 MDHEN, CDR2 SYDVKM. The trim removed 6 bases at V and 3 bases at J, leaving 5 bases unmatched. The CDR3 contains 14 residues. CDR3 sequence reads: CASRTGTDNQPQHF. In nucleotides, the CDR3 is TGTGCCAGCAGAACCGGGACAGACAATCAGCCCCAGCATTTT.

The J gene is TRBJ1-4, the V gene TRBV6-6; 8 bases align to TRBD1. CDR3 size: 14 residues. V shed 5 bases, J shed 5 bases, and the junction held 4 bases outside the gene matches. Germline loops: CDR1 MNHNY, CDR2 SVGAGI (reference sequence). CDR3 coding DNA: TGTGCCAGCAGTACGGGGGACAGGAATGAAAAACTGTTTTTT. Translating gives CASSTGDRNEKLFF.

The chain links TRBV27 to TRBJ2-7; possibly TRBD1 for D (6 bases). V was clipped by 1 base and J by 6 bases, with 13 bases between them. Germline CDR1 is MNHEY and CDR2 is SMNVEV (reference sequence). CDR3 length: 14 residues. CDR3 bases: TGTGCCAGCAGTTTATACGTACAGGGTGGCGAGCAGTACTTC. The encoded protein is CASSLYVQGGEQYF.

In its sample, this clone was seen once. This rearrangement joins TRBV21-1 to TRBJ2-2; TRBD1, the table's D call, was not compared with the DNA. TRBV21-1 is marked as a pseudogene. This CDR3 comprises 16 residues. The CDR3, as DNA: TGTGCCAGCAGCCACCGGGACAGGGAAGGGGTCGGGGAGCTGTTTTTT. Amino acids: CASSHRDREGVGELFF.

V gene TRBV14 combines with J gene TRBJ2-1; TRBD2 aligns across 14 bases. Germline lookup yields CDR1 SGHDN and CDR2 FVKESK. The trim removed 0 bases at V and 1 base at J, leaving 17 bases unmatched. The CDR3 is 23 residues long. As DNA, the CDR3 is TGTGCCAGCAGCCAAGATCTAACCTTTGGGGGACTAGCGGGAGTAAGATCCTACAATGAGCAGTTCTTC. Translation gives CASSQDLTFGGLAGVRSYNEQFF.

V usage is TRBV18 and J usage is TRBJ1-2; 7 positions match TRBD1. CDR3 length: 13 amino acids. J was trimmed by 7 bases and V by 3 bases; bases with no gene match: 5. Germline lookup yields CDR1 KGHSH and CDR2 LQKENI. CDR3 in DNA: TGTGCCAGCTCACCCGACAGGGATCTTGGCTACACCTTC. Its translation is CASSPDRDLGYTF.

The chain carries TRBV27 and TRBJ2-2; 8 positions agree with TRBD1. V was clipped by 2 bases and J by 3 bases; unmatched bases: 5. The CDR3 loop spans 16 amino acids. Germline CDR1 and CDR2: MNHEY and SMNVEV (reference sequence). Written as DNA, the CDR3 is TGTGCCAGCAGTTTAAGAGGACAGGGATACACCGGGGAGCTGTTTTTT. It yields the protein CASSLRGQGYTGELFF.

This chain connects TRBV7-6 to TRBJ2-7; possibly TRBD2 for D (6 bases). Trimming shortened V by 5 bases and J by 7 bases, and 12 bases separated the two germline ends. The CDR3 has 12 residues. Germline V gene sequence: CDR1 SGHVS, CDR2 FNYEAQ. CDR3: CASSKFGGEQYF. The CDR3 DNA is TGTGCCAGCAGCAAATTCGGGGGTGAGCAGTACTTC.

This chain joins TRBV6-1 and TRBJ1-3; D is possibly TRBD1 (6 bases). Germline CDR1 is MNHNS and CDR2 is SASEGT. CDR3 length: 18 amino acids. Deletions cut 0 bases from V and 0 bases from J, with 15 bases between. The CDR3 sequence: CASSEALWGQTSGNTIYF. CDR3 in DNA: TGTGCCAGCAGTGAAGCGCTATGGGGACAAACCTCTGGAAACACCATATATTTT.

This clone was seen a single time. This CDR3 is CASSLHRANTEAFF. The CDR3 coding sequence is TGTGCCAGCAGTTTACACAGGGCTAACACTGAAGCTTTCTTT. The rearrangement uses TRBV28 and TRBJ1-1, with D perhaps TRBD1 (6 bases). V was clipped by 2 bases and J by 2 bases, with 9 bases between them. The CDR3 consists of 14 residues. Germline V CDR1 and CDR2: MDHEN, SYDVKM.

This clone appeared a few times. This sequence joins TRBV19 and TRBJ1-2, with D unresolved. Germline assignment: CDR1 LNHDA and CDR2 SQIVND (reference sequence). The V end was cut by 3 bases, the J end by 8 bases, with 13 bases between. The CDR3 length is 13 residues. The CDR3 protein is CASSISGLGGYTF. The DNA of the CDR3 is TGTGCCAGTAGTATCTCGGGATTGGGAGGCTACACCTTC.

The chain couples TRBV6-5 to TRBJ1-2; TRBD1 aligns across 7 bases. CDR1 and CDR2 from the germline V gene are MNHEY and SVGAGI. The J segment lost 5 bases and the V segment lost 4 bases, leaving 10 bases of the junction unmatched. The CDR3 is 15 residues long. This CDR3 is CASSSLTGRTYGYTF. CDR3 nucleotide sequence: TGTGCCAGCAGTTCCTTGACAGGGAGAACTTATGGCTACACCTTC.

The DNA for the CDR3 is TGTGCCAGCAGCATCGGCCACAGGGGTCTTGGTTCACCCCTCCACTTT. This translates into CASSIGHRGLGSPLHF. The chain employs TRBV5-6 and TRBJ1-6; 7 bases line up with TRBD1. J was trimmed by 9 bases and V by 4 bases; bases with no gene match: 13. This CDR3 has 16 residues. Germline values: CDR1 SGHDT, CDR2 YYEEEE.

CDR3 DNA sequence: TGTGCCAGTAGTATAATAAACACTGAAGCTTTCTTT. It translates to CASSIINTEAFF. The chain joins TRBV19 to TRBJ1-1; D remains unclear. The V end lost 2 bases, the J end lost 2 bases, and 3 bases lay between the germline ends. Germline V gene sequence: CDR1 LNHDA, CDR2 SQIVND (reference sequence). The CDR3 is 12 amino acids.

The CDR3 loop is CASSHLGGGGTGELFF. In DNA form, the CDR3 reads TGTGCCAGCAGTCATCTAGGGGGGGGCGGGACCGGGGAGCTGTTTTTT. This chain uses TRBV27 with TRBJ2-2, with D perhaps TRBD2 (7 bases). The CDR3 runs to 16 residues. V lost 5 bases and J 5 bases, leaving 18 bases between the germline ends. Germline V gene lookup returns CDR1 MNHEY and CDR2 SMNVEV (reference sequence).

The rearrangement joins TRBV2 to TRBJ1-2, with TRBD1 identical over 8 bases. The V gene's germline CDR1 is SNHLY and CDR2 FYNNEI. Germline trimming cut 5 bases from V and 6 bases from J; bases unmatched to any gene: 14. The CDR3 totals 16 residues. The CDR3: CASSYGQGVPRDGYTF. CDR3 DNA sequence: TGTGCCAGCAGTTACGGACAGGGTGTCCCCCGGGATGGCTACACCTTC.

CDR3 sequence reads: CASSLGRPAGQGTDTQYF. The CDR3 region has the DNA TGCGCCAGCAGCTTGGGACGCCCCGCGGGACAGGGAACAGATACGCAGTATTTT. This chain connects TRBV5-1 to TRBJ2-3, with 9 bases identical to TRBD1. This CDR3 comprises 18 residues. The V segment lost 0 bases and the J segment 3 bases; nucleotides outside the gene matches: 11. Per germline, CDR1 SGHRS and CDR2 YFSETQ.